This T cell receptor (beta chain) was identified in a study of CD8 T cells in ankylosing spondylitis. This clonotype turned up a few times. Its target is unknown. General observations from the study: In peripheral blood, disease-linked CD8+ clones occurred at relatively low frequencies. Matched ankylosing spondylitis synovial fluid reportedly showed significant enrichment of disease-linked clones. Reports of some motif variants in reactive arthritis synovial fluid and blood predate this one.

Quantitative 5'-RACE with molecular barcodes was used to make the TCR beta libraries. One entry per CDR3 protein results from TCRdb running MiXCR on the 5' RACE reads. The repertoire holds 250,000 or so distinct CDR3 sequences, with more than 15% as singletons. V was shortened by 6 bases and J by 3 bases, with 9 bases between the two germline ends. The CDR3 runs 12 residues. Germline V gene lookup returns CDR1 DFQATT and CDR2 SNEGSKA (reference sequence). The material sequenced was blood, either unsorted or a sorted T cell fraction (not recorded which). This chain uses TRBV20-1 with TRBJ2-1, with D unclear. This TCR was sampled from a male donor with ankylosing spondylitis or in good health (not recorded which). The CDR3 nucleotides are TGCAGTGCCGGTTTTCGCTACAATGAGCAGTTCTTC. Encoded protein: CSAGFRYNEQFF.